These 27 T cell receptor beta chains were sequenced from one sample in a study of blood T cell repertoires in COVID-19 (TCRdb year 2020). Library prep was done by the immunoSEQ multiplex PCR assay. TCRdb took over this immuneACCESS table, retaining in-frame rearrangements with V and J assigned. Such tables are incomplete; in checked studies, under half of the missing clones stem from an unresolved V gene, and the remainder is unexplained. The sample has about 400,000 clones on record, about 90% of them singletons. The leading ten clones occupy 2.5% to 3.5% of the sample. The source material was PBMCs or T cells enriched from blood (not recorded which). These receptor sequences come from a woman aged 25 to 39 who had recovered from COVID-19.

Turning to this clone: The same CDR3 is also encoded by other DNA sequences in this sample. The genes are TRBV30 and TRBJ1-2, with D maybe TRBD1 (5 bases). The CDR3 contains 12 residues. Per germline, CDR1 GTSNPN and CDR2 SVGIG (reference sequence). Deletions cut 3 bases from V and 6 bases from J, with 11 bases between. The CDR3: CAWSRGGDGYTF. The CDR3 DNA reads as TGTGCCTGGAGCCGGGGGGGAGATGGCTACACCTTC.

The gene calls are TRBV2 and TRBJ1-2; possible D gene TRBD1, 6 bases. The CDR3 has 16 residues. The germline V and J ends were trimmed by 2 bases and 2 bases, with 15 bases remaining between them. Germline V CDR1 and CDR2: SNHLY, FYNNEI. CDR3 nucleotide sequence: TGTGCCAGCAGTGAAAAAAGAGGGGGACCGAACTATGGCTACACCTTC. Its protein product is CASSEKRGGPNYGYTF.

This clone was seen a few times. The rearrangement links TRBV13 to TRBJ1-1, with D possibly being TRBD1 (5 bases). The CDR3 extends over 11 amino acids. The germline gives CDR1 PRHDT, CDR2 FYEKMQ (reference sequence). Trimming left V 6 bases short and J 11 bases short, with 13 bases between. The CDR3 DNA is TGTGCCAGCAGGGAGGGGACGGGGGCTTTCTTT. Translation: CASREGTGAFF.

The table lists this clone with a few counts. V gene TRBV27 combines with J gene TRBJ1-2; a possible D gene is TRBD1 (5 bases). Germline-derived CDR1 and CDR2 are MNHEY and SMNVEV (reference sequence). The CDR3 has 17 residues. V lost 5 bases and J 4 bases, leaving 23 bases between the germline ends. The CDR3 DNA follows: TGTGCCAGCAGTCGAGAAAGACAGTCCTTATCCCGCTATGGCTACACCTTC. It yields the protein CASSRERQSLSRYGYTF.

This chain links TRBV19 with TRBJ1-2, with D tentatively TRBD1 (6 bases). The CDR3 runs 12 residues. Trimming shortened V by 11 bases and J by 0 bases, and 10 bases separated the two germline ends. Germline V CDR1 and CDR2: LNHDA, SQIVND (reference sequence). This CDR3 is CAAGGPNYGYTF. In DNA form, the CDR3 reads TGTGCCGCGGGGGGGCCTAACTATGGCTACACCTTC.

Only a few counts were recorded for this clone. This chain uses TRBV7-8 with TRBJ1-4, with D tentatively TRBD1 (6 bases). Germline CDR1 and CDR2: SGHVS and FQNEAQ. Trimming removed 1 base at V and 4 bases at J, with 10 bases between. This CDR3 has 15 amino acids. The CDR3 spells CASSLEQGLNEKLFF. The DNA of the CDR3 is TGTGCCAGCAGCTTAGAACAGGGCCTTAATGAAAAACTGTTTTTT.

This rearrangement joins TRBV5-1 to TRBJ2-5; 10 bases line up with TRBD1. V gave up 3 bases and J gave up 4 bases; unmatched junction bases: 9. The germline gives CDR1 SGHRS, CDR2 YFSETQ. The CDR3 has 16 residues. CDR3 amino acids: CASSYGTGDSGETQYF. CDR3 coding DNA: TGCGCCAGCAGCTATGGGACAGGGGACTCGGGAGAGACCCAGTACTTC. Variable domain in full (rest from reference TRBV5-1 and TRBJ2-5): KAGVTQTPRYLIKTRGQQVTLSCSPISGHRSVSWYQQTPGQGLQFLFEYFSETQRNKGNFPGRFSGRQFSNSRSEMNVSTLELGDSALYLCASSYGTGDSGETQYFGPGTRLLVL.

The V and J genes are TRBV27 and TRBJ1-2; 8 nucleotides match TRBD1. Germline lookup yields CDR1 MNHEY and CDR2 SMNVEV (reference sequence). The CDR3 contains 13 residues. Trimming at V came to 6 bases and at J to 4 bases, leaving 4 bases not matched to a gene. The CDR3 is CASRRQGTYGYTF. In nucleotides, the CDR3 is TGTGCCAGCAGGAGACAGGGGACCTATGGCTACACCTTC.

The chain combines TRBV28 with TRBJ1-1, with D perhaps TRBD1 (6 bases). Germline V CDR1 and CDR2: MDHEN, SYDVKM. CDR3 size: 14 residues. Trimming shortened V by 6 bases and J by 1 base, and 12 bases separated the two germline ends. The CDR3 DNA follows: TGTGCCAGCAGGACTCCGGACAGGAACACTGAAGCTTTCTTT. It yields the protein CASRTPDRNTEAFF.

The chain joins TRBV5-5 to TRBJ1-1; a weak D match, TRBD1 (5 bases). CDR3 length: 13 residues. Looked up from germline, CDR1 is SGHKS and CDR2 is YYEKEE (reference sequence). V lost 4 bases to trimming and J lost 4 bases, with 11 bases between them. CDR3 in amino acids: CASSIRVATEAFF. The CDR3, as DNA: TGTGCCAGCAGCATCAGGGTGGCCACTGAAGCTTTCTTT.

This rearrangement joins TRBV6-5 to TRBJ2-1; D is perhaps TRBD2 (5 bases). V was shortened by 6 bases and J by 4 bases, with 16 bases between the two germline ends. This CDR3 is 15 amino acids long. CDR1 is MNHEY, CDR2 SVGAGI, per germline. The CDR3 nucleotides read TGTGCCAGCAGCCGCCCCGGGAAAGGGTACAATGAGCAGTTCTTC. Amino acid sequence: CASSRPGKGYNEQFF.

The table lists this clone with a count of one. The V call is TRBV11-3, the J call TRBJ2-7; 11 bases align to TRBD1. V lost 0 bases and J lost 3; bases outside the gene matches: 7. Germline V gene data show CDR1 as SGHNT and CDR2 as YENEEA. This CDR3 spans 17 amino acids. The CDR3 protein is CASSLDPDRGRYYEQYF. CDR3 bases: TGTGCCAGCAGCTTAGACCCGGACAGGGGGCGCTACTACGAGCAGTACTTC.

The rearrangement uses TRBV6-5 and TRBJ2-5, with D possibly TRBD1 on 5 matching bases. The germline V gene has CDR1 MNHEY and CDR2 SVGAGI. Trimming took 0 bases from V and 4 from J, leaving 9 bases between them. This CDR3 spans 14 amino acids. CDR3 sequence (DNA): TGTGCCAGCAGTTACTCATCGGACACAGAGACCCAGTACTTC. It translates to CASSYSSDTETQYF.

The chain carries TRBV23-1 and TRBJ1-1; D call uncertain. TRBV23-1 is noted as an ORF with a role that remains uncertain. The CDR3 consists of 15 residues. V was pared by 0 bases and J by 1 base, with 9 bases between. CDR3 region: CASSQSGTANTEAFF. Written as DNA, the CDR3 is TGCGCCAGCAGTCAATCAGGAACAGCGAACACTGAAGCTTTCTTT.

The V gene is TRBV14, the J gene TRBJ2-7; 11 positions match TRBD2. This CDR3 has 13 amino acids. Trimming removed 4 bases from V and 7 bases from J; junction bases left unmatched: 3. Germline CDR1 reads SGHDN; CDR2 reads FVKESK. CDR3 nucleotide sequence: TGTGCCAGCAGCCGTAGCGGGAGGGGTGAGCAGTACTTC. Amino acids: CASSRSGRGEQYF. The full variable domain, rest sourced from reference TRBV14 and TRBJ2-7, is EAGVTQFPSHSVIEKGQTVTLRCDPISGHDNLYWYRRVMGKEIKFLLHFVKESKQDESGMPNNRFLAERTGGTYSTLKVQPAELEDSGVYFCASSRSGRGEQYFGPGTRLTVT.

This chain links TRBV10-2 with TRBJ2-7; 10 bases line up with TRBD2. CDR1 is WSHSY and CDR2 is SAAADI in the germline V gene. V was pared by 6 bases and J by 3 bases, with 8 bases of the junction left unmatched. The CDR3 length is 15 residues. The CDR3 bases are TGCGCCAGCAGCGAGCGGGAGGGCACTCACTACGAGCAGTACTTC. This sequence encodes CASSEREGTHYEQYF.

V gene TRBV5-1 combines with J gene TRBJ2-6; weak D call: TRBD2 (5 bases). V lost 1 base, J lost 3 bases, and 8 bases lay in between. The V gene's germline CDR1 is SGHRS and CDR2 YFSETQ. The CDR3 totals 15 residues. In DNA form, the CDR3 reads TGCGCCAGCAGCTTGTTCGGGGATGGGGCCAACGTCCTGACTTTC. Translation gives CASSLFGDGANVLTF.

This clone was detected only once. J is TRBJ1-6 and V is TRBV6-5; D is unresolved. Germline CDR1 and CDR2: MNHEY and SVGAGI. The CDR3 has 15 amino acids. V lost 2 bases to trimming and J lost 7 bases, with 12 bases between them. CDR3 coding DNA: TGTGCCAGCAGTTACGAGGAGGACCTCAATTCACCCCTCCACTTT. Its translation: CASSYEEDLNSPLHF.

The CDR3 nucleotides are TGTGCCAGCAGCTTGGGACTTACTAGCACAGATACGCAGTATTTT. This gives the protein CASSLGLTSTDTQYF. This chain joins TRBV7-2 and TRBJ2-3, with D possibly being TRBD2 (6 bases). This CDR3 has 15 residues. V shed 3 bases and J shed 0 bases, with 10 bases lying between them. Germline V lookup: CDR1 SGHTA, CDR2 FQGNSA.

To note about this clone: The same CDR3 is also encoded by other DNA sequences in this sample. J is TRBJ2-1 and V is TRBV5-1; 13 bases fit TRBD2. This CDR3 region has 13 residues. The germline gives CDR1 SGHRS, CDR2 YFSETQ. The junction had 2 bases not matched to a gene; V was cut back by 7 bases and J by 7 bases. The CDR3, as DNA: TGCGCCAGCGGACTAGCGGGAGTTAATGAGCAGTTCTTC. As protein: CASGLAGVNEQFF. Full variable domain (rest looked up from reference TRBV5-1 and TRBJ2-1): KAGVTQTPRYLIKTRGQQVTLSCSPISGHRSVSWYQQTPGQGLQFLFEYFSETQRNKGNFPGRFSGRQFSNSRSEMNVSTLELGDSALYLCASGLAGVNEQFFGPGTRLTVL.

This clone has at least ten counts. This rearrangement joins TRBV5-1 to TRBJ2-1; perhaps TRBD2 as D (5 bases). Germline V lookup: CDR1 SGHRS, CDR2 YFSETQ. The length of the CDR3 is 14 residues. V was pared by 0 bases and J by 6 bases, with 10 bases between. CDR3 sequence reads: CASSLGPGSNEQFF. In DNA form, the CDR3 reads TGCGCCAGCAGCTTGGGTCCGGGGAGCAATGAGCAGTTCTTC.

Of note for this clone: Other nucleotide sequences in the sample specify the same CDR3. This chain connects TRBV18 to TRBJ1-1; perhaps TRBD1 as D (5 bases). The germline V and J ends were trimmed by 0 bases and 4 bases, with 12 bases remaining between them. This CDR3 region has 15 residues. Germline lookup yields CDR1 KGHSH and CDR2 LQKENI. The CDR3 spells CASSPPSGQGTEAFF. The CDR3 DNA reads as TGTGCCAGCTCACCACCGTCAGGGCAGGGCACTGAAGCTTTCTTT.

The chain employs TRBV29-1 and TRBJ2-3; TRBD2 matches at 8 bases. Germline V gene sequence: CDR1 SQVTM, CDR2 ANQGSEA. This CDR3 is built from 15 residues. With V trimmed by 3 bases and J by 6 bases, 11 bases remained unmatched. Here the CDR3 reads CSVEGAGVPSDTQYF. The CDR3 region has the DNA TGCAGCGTTGAGGGAGCGGGAGTTCCTTCCGATACGCAGTATTTT.

CDR3 sequence reads: CASSTGVGQANYGYTF. The CDR3 nucleotides are TGTGCCAGCAGCACAGGGGTGGGGCAGGCAAATTATGGCTACACCTTC. The chain recombines TRBV9 with TRBJ1-2; 7 bases are shared with TRBD1. Unmatched junction bases numbered 14, after V lost 4 bases and J lost 5 bases. CDR3 length: 16 amino acids. The germline CDR1 and CDR2 sequences are SGDLS and YYNGEE.

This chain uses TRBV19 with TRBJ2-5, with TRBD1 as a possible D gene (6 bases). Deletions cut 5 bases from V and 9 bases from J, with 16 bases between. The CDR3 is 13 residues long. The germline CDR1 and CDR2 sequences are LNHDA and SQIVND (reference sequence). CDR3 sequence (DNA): TGTGCCAGTAGTTCACGACAGGCGGCGGCCCAGTACTTC. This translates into CASSSRQAAAQYF.

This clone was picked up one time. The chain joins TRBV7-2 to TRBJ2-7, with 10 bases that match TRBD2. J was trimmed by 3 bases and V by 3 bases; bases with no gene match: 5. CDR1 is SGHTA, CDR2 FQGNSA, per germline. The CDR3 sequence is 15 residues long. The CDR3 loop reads CASSFSASGSYEQYF. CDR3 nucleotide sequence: TGTGCCAGCAGCTTTTCAGCTAGCGGGAGCTACGAGCAGTACTTC.

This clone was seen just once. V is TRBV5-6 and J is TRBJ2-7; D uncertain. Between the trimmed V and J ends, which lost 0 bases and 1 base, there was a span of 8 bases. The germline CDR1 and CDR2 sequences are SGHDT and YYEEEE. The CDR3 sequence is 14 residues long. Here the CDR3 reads CASSLAAQSYEQYF. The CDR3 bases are TGTGCCAGCAGCTTGGCCGCCCAGTCCTACGAGCAGTACTTC.